This T cell receptor (beta chain) was identified during a study of T cell clones after liver transplantation. About the research overall: TCRbeta sequencing after a pre-transplant mixed lymphocyte reaction identified graft-donor-reactive clones, later tracked in post-transplant blood. Timepoints were pre-transplant, pre-withdrawal, and after withdrawal was completed or failed. Graft-donor-reactive sequences were compared with third-party-reactive TCRbeta sequences from pre-transplant mixed lymphocyte reactions.

TCRdb keeps only in-frame clones here, not all; method: immunoSEQ multiplex PCR. Here the sample spans 90,000 to 120,000 clones, 82% being singletons. A single count supports this clone. Its antigen is currently unknown. The V gene's germline CDR1 is SGHDT and CDR2 YYEEEE. V shed 4 bases, J shed 2 bases, and the junction held 12 bases outside the gene matches. This CDR3 contains 19 residues. Points from the study as a whole: In two subjects, few donor cells limited the measurable donor-reactive repertoire.

This clonotype was obtained from a human donor who received a liver transplant. V is TRBV5-6 and J is TRBJ2-3; 14 bases are shared with TRBD2. This material consisted of CD4+ T cells from blood, taken before liver transplant. The CDR3 region is CASSPGTSGREVYTDTQYF. CDR3 coding DNA: TGTGCCAGCAGCCCCGGGACTAGCGGGAGAGAGGTCTACACAGATACGCAGTATTTT.